Shown below are 7 T cell receptor beta chains from a single sample sequenced in a study of shared clonotypes between healthy human individuals. The naive CD8 fraction comprised CD45RO-negative cells positively selected for CCR7 and excluded terminally differentiated effector memory CD45RA+ cells. The repertoire was sequenced with immunoSEQ multiplex PCR; TCRdb's copy has only in-frame clones and lacks some. The table has under 850,000 clones, around 92% seen once; the top ten hold 24%. The sample was naive CD8+ T cells sorted from blood. Receptor source: a man aged 25 to 40 in good health.

The chain couples TRBV29-1 to TRBJ2-1, with 7 bases matching TRBD2. The trim removed 8 bases at V and 3 bases at J, leaving 7 bases unmatched. Germline CDR1 SQVTM, CDR2 ANQGSEA. The CDR3 contains 13 residues. CDR3 bases: TGCAGCCTGACCTGGGGGGGCTACAATGAGCAGTTCTTC. It yields the protein CSLTWGGYNEQFF.

This chain links TRBV5-6 with TRBJ2-3; no clear D. V lost 1 base and J lost 4, with 7 bases in between. Germline assignment: CDR1 SGHDT and CDR2 YYEEEE. This CDR3 has 13 residues. The CDR3 loop is CASSLNVADTQYF. The CDR3 region has the DNA TGTGCCAGCAGCTTGAATGTGGCAGATACGCAGTATTTT.

The chain carries TRBV7-9 and TRBJ2-5; possible D gene TRBD2, 7 bases. CDR1 is SEHNR, CDR2 FQNEAQ, per germline (reference sequence). The CDR3 extends over 18 amino acids. V was clipped by 2 bases and J by 5 bases, with 24 bases between them. The CDR3 coding sequence is TGTGCCAGCAGCTTACCCGGAGCGGGACACGCCAAGGGCGAGACCCAGTACTTC. Protein product: CASSLPGAGHAKGETQYF.

This chain links TRBV30 with TRBJ2-7, with 12 positions matching TRBD2. Germline-derived CDR1 and CDR2 are GTSNPN and SVGIG (reference sequence). V lost 2 bases and J lost 0; bases outside the gene matches: 2. The length of the CDR3 is 15 residues. CDR3 sequence (DNA): TGTGCCTGGAGTAGACTAGCGGGAGTCTCCTACGAGCAGTACTTC. It codes for CAWSRLAGVSYEQYF.

The rearrangement joins TRBV28 to TRBJ1-3; D gene unclear. Germline V gene data show CDR1 as MDHEN and CDR2 as SYDVKM. The CDR3 runs 14 residues. CDR3 in DNA: TGTGGGGCATTTGGGGTGAACTCTGGAAACACCATATATTTT. This encodes CGAFGVNSGNTIYF.

The chain couples TRBV7-9 to TRBJ2-7; 9 bases are shared with TRBD1. The CDR3 sequence is 15 residues long. CDR1 is SEHNR, CDR2 FQNEAQ, per germline (reference sequence). V was pared by 5 bases and J by 7 bases, with 12 bases of the junction left unmatched. The CDR3 loop is CASSHAGTGTWEQYF. The CDR3 nucleotides are TGTGCCAGCAGCCACGCCGGGACAGGGACGTGGGAGCAGTACTTC.

This clone was counted a few times. It is unclear where the CDR3 begins or ends on the DNA, so no DNA is shown, and the CDR3 is as TCRdb lists it. Distinct nucleotide sequences in the sample also encode this CDR3. The V and J genes are TRBV28 and TRBJ2-7. CDR1 is MDHEN, CDR2 SYDVKM, per germline. The CDR3 length is 13 residues, termini included. The CDR3 sequence: CASSFGAGDEQYF.